This T cell receptor beta chain emerged from a study of T cell repertoires in aging, cancer and after chemotherapy. About the study: Six age groups, ranging from 30 or younger to 70 or older, included the donors. Study-level results: Rebound thymic output was suggested by rising median generation probability during chemotherapy in each cancer cohort.

TCR beta rearrangements were amplified from peripheral blood genomic DNA. In germline, CDR1 is PRHDT, CDR2 FYEKMQ (reference sequence). This CDR3 contains 18 residues. The V segment lost 2 bases and the J segment 0 bases; nucleotides outside the gene matches: 7. This clonotype is labeled as large. Its antigen is still unknown. TRB rearrangements spanning V, D and J were amplified using mixed TRB-A/B primers. Using its own MiXCR run on the multiplex PCR reads, TCRdb lists one record per CDR3 protein. The table shows about 990 distinct CDR3 sequences, with about a quarter occurring only once. The sample taken for sequencing was blood. This rearrangement joins TRBV13 to TRBJ2-3; 11 bases are shared with TRBD2. This TCR derives from a human donor with a solid tumor. CDR3 DNA sequence: TGTGCCAGCAGCTTATTACTAGCGGGAGAACGGAGCACAGATACGCAGTATTTT. Translation gives CASSLLLAGERSTDTQYF.